The clone carrying this T cell receptor (beta chain) was counted many times. Its antigen is currently unknown. V was cut by 5 bases and J by 4 bases, with 3 bases left in between. Germline V lookup: CDR1 LNHNV, CDR2 YYDKDF (reference sequence). The CDR3 is 11 residues long. Sample-barcoded 5' priming and a J-beta primer mix drove a second PCR of about 7 to 12 cycles. TCRdb re-analysed the 5' RACE reads in MiXCR, keeping a single row per CDR3 protein. The repertoire holds about 780,000 distinct CDR3 sequences, 35% to 50% seen once, with roughly 18% in the top ten. These data come from a study of blood T cells in healthy people across ages. Study findings and constraints: The study regarded diversity estimates from one million T cells as underestimates.

Specimen: blood. The TCR originated in a man at least 80 years old in good health. The chain employs TRBV15 and TRBJ2-1, with D hard to call. The CDR3 region has the DNA TGTGCCACCAGCGGGTACAATGAGCAGTTCTTC. This sequence encodes CATSGYNEQFF.